The TCR beta chain described here comes from a study of T cell responses to AZD1222 COVID-19 vaccine (dated by TCRdb to 2020 to 2023). In the study overall: A total of approximately 240 trial participants underwent TCR sequencing, of whom under 220 had received two doses of AZD1222 and some 25 had received two doses of the MenACWY control vaccine. Trial participants were enrolled by age into 18-55, 56-69 and 70-plus year subgroups, with approximately 150, 30 and 60 TCR-sequenced participants respectively.

The CDR3 regions of human TCRbeta chains were analyzed by immunosequencing. As for the original processing: TCRs in the repertoires were compared against a reference library of SARS-CoV-2-specific TCRs that had been generated with the MIRA antigen-specificity platform. Breadth was defined as the fraction of unique TCRs that were SARS-CoV-2-associated. Depth was defined as the fraction of total T cells that were SARS-CoV-2-associated. Each spike-specific TCR was assigned to its reactive spike region and to a CD4 or CD8 class using the MIRA data. Log10-transformed breadth and depth values were compared by one-way ANOVA with Sidak's multiple comparisons tests. TCRdb's version of the immuneACCESS table is confined to in-frame rearrangements and falls short of the full clone set. An unresolved V gene accounts for under half of the shortfall where checked; the remainder is of unknown origin. The V and J calls and clone size are taken from that table; D and trimming were inferred from the DNA. For this sample there are approximately 190,000 clones; roughly nine tenths appear just once. Roughly 4% of the sample comes from the top ten.

General findings and caveats noted by the study authors: Conclusions about previously exposed vaccinees are limited, since just six AZD1222 recipients were seropositive for SARS-CoV-2 at baseline. Vaccine-associated CD4 TCRs spanned the whole spike protein, with dominant responses in regions 160-218 and 743-854. Most participants were white British and females outnumbered males, and the authors suggested that clonal diversity may have been underestimated. The 56-69-year group was small, and its depth increase did not reach significance, likely because of low power. Reportedly, almost half of the unique spike-specific TCRs recognized epitopes lying outside the regions that are mutated in the B.1.351 and B.1.1.7 variants. Because no day 14 peak-response samples were available, the repertoires could be characterized only after the peak T cell response. After two AZD1222 doses, both the breadth and the depth of spike-specific TCRs were significantly higher than at day 0 and than in MenACWY recipients.

The intended sense of this specimen's time point label: about 28 days (+/-7) after the second vaccine dose. In the paper's terms, the treatment or condition label means: meningococcal conjugate vaccine given as trial control. The vaccinee samples were drawn from two UK trials, COV001 and COV002, one of which was a single-blind randomized controlled phase 2/3 trial testing AZD1222 (ChAdOx1 nCoV-19) in healthy adults. For TCRbeta chain sequencing, PBMC samples from trial participants were taken at day 0 and at day 28 after the second dose. Comment on this clone: The antigen it recognizes is unknown. Base qualities are not recorded, but no much larger clone differs from it by a single base.

The CDR3 runs 13 amino acids, cysteine and phenylalanine included. The sequence is cut down to CDR3 DNA, 39 bases in frame from base 1. A distance of 15 bases separates the germline ends of V and J, which lose 3 bases and 15 bases respectively. CDR1 and CDR2, per the germline V gene (reference sequence), are MNHEY and SMNVEV. The V and J segments used are TRBV27 and TRBJ1-6; perhaps TRBD1 is the D gene, with 5 bases matching. Sequenced here: peripheral blood, sampled 28 days after the second dose of the MenACWY control vaccine. The clonotype comes from an adult who received the MenACWY meningococcal vaccine as a control. CDR3 sequence: CASSFDGARDLHF. The DNA sequence follows: TGTGCCAGCAGTTTTGATGGGGCGCGGGACCTCCACTTT.